These 20 T cell receptor beta chains share one sample of origin, sequenced in a study of OX40 agonist ivuxolimab in advanced cancers. The assay was immunoSEQ multiplex PCR, and TCRdb's table has in-frame clones only and misses some. The sample gives some 52,000 clones, around 94% of which show up once; 10% to 15% is in the top ten. This material consisted of CD4+ or CD8+ T cells sorted from blood, taken in a trial of the OX40 agonist ivuxolimab. The receptors were gathered from an adult with an advanced solid tumor such as melanoma, head and neck, liver or kidney cancer.

The table lists this clone with a count of one. The genes are TRBV15 and TRBJ2-2; D remains ambiguous. Per germline, CDR1 LNHNV and CDR2 YYDKDF (reference sequence). V lost 0 bases and J 4 bases, leaving 3 bases between the germline ends. This CDR3 has 13 residues. CDR3 sequence: CATSRDPTGELFF. The CDR3 nucleotides are TGTGCCACCAGCAGAGACCCCACCGGGGAGCTGTTTTTT.

This chain links TRBV7-9 with TRBJ2-4, with no clear D. The V gene lost 5 bases and the J gene lost 0 bases, with 14 bases spanning the gap. The V gene's germline CDR1 is SEHNR and CDR2 FQNEAQ (reference sequence). CDR3 size: 16 residues. The CDR3 coding sequence is TGTGCCAGCAGCCACACAGCTCAACTAGCCAAAAACATTCAGTACTTC. Translating it yields CASSHTAQLAKNIQYF.

The rearrangement joins TRBV11-2 to TRBJ1-2; TRBD1 might be the D (5 bases). The CDR3 covers 15 residues. CDR1 and CDR2 from the germline V gene are SGHAT and FQNNGV. The V gene lost 2 bases and the J gene lost 4 bases, with 14 bases spanning the gap. The CDR3 nucleotides are TGTGCCAGCAGCTTATATACGACAGAAGCCTATGGCTACACCTTC. Its translation: CASSLYTTEAYGYTF.

The CDR3 loop reads CASSVPRDRGLGISNQPQHF. The DNA of the CDR3 is TGTGCCAGCAGTGTGCCCCGGGACAGGGGGCTGGGGATAAGCAATCAGCCCCAGCATTTT. The V and J genes are TRBV2 and TRBJ1-5, with 12 bases aligning to TRBD1. The V segment lost 4 bases and the J segment 1 base; nucleotides outside the gene matches: 14. The CDR3 spans 20 residues. The germline V gene encodes CDR1 SNHLY and CDR2 FYNNEI.

V usage is TRBV6-1 and J usage is TRBJ2-2; D possibly corresponds to TRBD2 (6 bases). The CDR3 is 13 amino acids. CDR1 is MNHNS and CDR2 is SASEGT in the germline V gene. V was trimmed by 8 bases and J by 7 bases, leaving 14 bases between them. The CDR3 loop reads CASELGGGGELFF. CDR3 coding DNA: TGTGCCAGCGAGTTGGGAGGAGGCGGGGAGCTGTTTTTT.

The chain uses TRBV7-9 and TRBJ2-7; D not certain. CDR1 SEHNR and CDR2 FQNEAQ come from the germline V gene (reference sequence). The germline V and J ends were trimmed by 3 bases and 3 bases, with 9 bases remaining between them. There are 13 residues in the CDR3. DNA for the CDR3: TGTGCCAGCAGCTTTGAGAACATCTACGAGCAGTACTTC. Its protein is CASSFENIYEQYF.

As to this clone: Other DNA sequences in the same sample also yield this CDR3. J is TRBJ2-2 and V is TRBV5-1; D gene ambiguous. The CDR3 has 12 residues. V lost 4 bases and J 3 bases, leaving 4 bases between the germline ends. Germline-derived CDR1 and CDR2 are SGHRS and YFSETQ. Here the CDR3 reads CASSLYTGELFF. The CDR3 coding sequence is TGCGCCAGCAGCCTTTACACCGGGGAGCTGTTTTTT.

The rearrangement joins TRBV5-5 to TRBJ1-2; D gene uncertain. Germline CDR1 reads SGHKS; CDR2 reads YYEKEE (reference sequence). This CDR3 has 17 amino acids. V lost 0 bases and J lost 0, with 15 bases in between. CDR3 bases: TGTGCCAGCAGCTTGGGGTTCAGGACTACAGCTAACTATGGCTACACCTTC. Its protein is CASSLGFRTTANYGYTF.

V gene TRBV7-9 combines with J gene TRBJ2-5, with 9 nucleotides matching TRBD1. After removal of 2 bases from V and 3 bases from J, the junction contained 7 bases not matched to a gene. The CDR3 length is 16 residues. Germline V CDR1 and CDR2: SEHNR, FQNEAQ (reference sequence). Here the CDR3 DNA reads TGTGCCAGCAGCTTAAGTTTCGGACAGGGGAAAGAGACCCAGTACTTC. Translated, it gives CASSLSFGQGKETQYF. Full variable domain (missing parts from reference TRBV7-9 and TRBJ2-5): DTGVSQNPRHKITKRGQNVTFRCDPISEHNRLYWYRQTLGQGPEFLTYFQNEAQLEKSRLLSDRFSAERPKGSFSTLEIQRTEQGDSAMYLCASSLSFGQGKETQYFGPGTRLLVL.

The V and J genes are TRBV6-5 and TRBJ2-7; D call uncertain. Germline V lookup: CDR1 MNHEY, CDR2 SVGAGI. V dropped 1 base and J dropped 6 bases, with 7 bases sitting between them. CDR3 length equals 12 residues. Here the CDR3 DNA reads TGTGCCAGCAGTTACTACGGCGGCGAGCAGTACTTC. Translation: CASSYYGGEQYF.

This chain joins TRBV27 and TRBJ2-1; 9 nucleotides align to TRBD2. Germline V gives CDR1 MNHEY, CDR2 SMNVEV (reference sequence). J was trimmed by 8 bases and V by 3 bases; bases with no gene match: 5. This CDR3 is built from 14 residues. The CDR3 reads CASSFGLASYEQFF. In DNA, the CDR3 is TGTGCCAGCAGTTTCGGACTAGCGTCCTATGAGCAGTTCTTC.

This chain joins TRBV5-5 and TRBJ2-3; a possible D gene is TRBD2 (6 bases). CDR3 size: 16 residues. Germline CDR1 reads SGHKS; CDR2 reads YYEKEE (reference sequence). The V gene lost 2 bases and the J gene lost 4 bases, with 17 bases spanning the gap. CDR3 sequence reads: CASSFAAGLFADTQYF. DNA of the CDR3: TGTGCCAGCAGCTTCGCGGCGGGATTATTCGCAGATACGCAGTATTTT.

The chain recombines TRBV29-1 with TRBJ2-1; 9 bases map to TRBD2. Germline V gives CDR1 SQVTM, CDR2 ANQGSEA. This CDR3 has 14 residues. With V trimmed by 6 bases and J by 2 bases, 5 bases remained unmatched. CDR3 bases: TGCAGCGTACGACTAGCGGAGACCTACAATGAGCAGTTCTTC. Protein sequence: CSVRLAETYNEQFF.

V is TRBV6-1 and J is TRBJ2-7, with a possible D match to TRBD1 (6 bases). V was shortened by 1 base and J by 4 bases, with 14 bases between the two germline ends. This CDR3 is built from 15 residues. The germline V gene has CDR1 MNHNS and CDR2 SASEGT. The DNA for the CDR3 is TGTGCCAGCAGTGAAGTTGGGGGCCGTGGGTACGAGCAGTACTTC. Protein: CASSEVGGRGYEQYF.

The rearrangement uses TRBV9 and TRBJ2-3; D may match TRBD1 or TRBD2 (5 bases each). The CDR3 totals 17 residues. Trimming pared 0 bases from V and 3 bases from J, leaving 17 bases between. Germline values: CDR1 SGDLS, CDR2 YYNGEE. The CDR3 bases are TGTGCCAGCAGCGTAGAGGCTGGGGCGGGTGGTACAGATACGCAGTATTTT. Residues: CASSVEAGAGGTDTQYF.

The chain carries TRBV7-9 and TRBJ2-4; D perhaps matches TRBD1 (5 bases). The CDR3 extends over 13 amino acids. From germline, CDR1 is SEHNR and CDR2 FQNEAQ (reference sequence). V was trimmed by 0 bases and J by 5 bases, leaving 5 bases between them. In nucleotides, the CDR3 is TGTGCCAGCAGCTTAGCCAGGGAAAACATTCAGTACTTC. Translating gives CASSLARENIQYF.

J is TRBJ2-2 and V is TRBV9; 15 positions agree with TRBD2. V was clipped by 0 bases and J by 3 bases; unmatched bases: 6. CDR3 length: 19 amino acids. Germline V gene lookup returns CDR1 SGDLS and CDR2 YYNGEE. CDR3 sequence: CASSVEGLAGGGYTGELFF. The CDR3 DNA reads TGTGCCAGCAGCGTAGAAGGACTAGCGGGAGGGGGGTACACCGGGGAGCTGTTTTTT.

V and J are TRBV4-1 and TRBJ2-7; D perhaps matches TRBD1 (6 bases). Germline assignment: CDR1 MGHRA and CDR2 YSYEKL. Trimming cost V 1 base and J 3 bases, with 10 bases left between them. CDR3 length equals 14 residues. CDR3 protein: CASSQGLQGYEQYF. In DNA, the CDR3 is TGCGCCAGCAGCCAAGGGCTACAGGGCTACGAGCAGTACTTC.

V and J are TRBV28 and TRBJ2-2; 10 bases map to TRBD1. This CDR3 comprises 16 residues. V gave up 4 bases and J gave up 5 bases; unmatched junction bases: 7. The germline V gene has CDR1 MDHEN and CDR2 SYDVKM. The DNA for the CDR3 is TGTGCCAGCAGTTCACCGGGACAGGGGTGGACCGGGGAGCTGTTTTTT. Its translation is CASSSPGQGWTGELFF. Looking up the rest from reference TRBV28 and TRBJ2-2 gives the full variable domain: DVKVTQSSRYLVKRTGEKVFLECVQDMDHENMFWYRQDPGLGLRLIYFSYDVKMKEKGDIPEGYSVSREKKERFSLILESASTNQTSMYLCASSSPGQGWTGELFFGEGSRLTVL.

V usage is TRBV9 and J usage is TRBJ2-5, with D perhaps matching TRBD2 (5 bases). V was pared by 3 bases and J by 5 bases, with 11 bases between. The germline CDR1 and CDR2 sequences are SGDLS and YYNGEE. The CDR3 consists of 13 residues. The DNA of the CDR3 is TGTGCCAGCAGCGACGGACTCGAGGAGACCCAGTACTTC. Translating it yields CASSDGLEETQYF.